This T cell receptor beta chain was profiled in a study of control samples from healthy donors and cancer patients. Profiled with immunoSEQ multiplex PCR; TCRdb holds only in-frame clones, not every one. The sample has some 150,000 clones; roughly 94% are singletons. The germline V gene encodes CDR1 SGHVS and CDR2 FQNEAQ. The ends lost 7 bases at V and 3 bases at J; junction bases unmatched: 8. The CDR3 consists of 14 residues. Sequencing was performed on PBMCs. The rearrangement links TRBV7-8 to TRBJ1-2; 7 nucleotides line up with TRBD1. The origin of this receptor is a man in his 60s with colorectal cancer. The CDR3 DNA follows: TGTGCCAGCACCGGACCAACAGGGGACTATGGCTACACCTTC. Amino acid sequence: CASTGPTGDYGYTF.